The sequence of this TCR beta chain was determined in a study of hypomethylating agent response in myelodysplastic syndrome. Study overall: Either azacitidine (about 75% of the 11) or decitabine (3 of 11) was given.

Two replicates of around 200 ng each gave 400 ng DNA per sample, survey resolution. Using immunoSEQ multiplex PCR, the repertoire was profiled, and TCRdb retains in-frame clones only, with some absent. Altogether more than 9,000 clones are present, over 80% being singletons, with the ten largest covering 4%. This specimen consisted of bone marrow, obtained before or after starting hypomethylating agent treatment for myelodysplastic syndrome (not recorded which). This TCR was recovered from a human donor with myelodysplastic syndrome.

The CDR3 region has the DNA TGTGCCAGCAGCGTAGGACAGGGCTATGGCTACACCTTC. Translated, it gives CASSVGQGYGYTF. The chain links TRBV9 to TRBJ1-2, with 7 bases that match TRBD1. Germline V gives CDR1 SGDLS, CDR2 YYNGEE. CDR3 length: 13 amino acids. Germline trimming cut 0 bases from V and 4 bases from J; bases unmatched to any gene: 0. Full variable domain (rest looked up from reference TRBV9 and TRBJ1-2): DSGVTQTPKHLITATGQRVTLRCSPRSGDLSVYWYQQSLDQGLQFLIQYYNGEERAKGNILERFSAQQFPDLHSELNLSSLELGDSALYFCASSVGQGYGYTFGSGTRLTVV.